This entry describes one TCR beta chain. What it recognizes is unknown. This record belongs to a study of CD8 T cells in ankylosing spondylitis. Findings and caveats of the study: Those disease-linked clones were CD8+; they were also relatively rare in peripheral blood. Made up of 7 to 9 highly homologous variants, a TCR beta motif appeared characteristic of ankylosing spondylitis blood. Reported data indicate significant enrichment of disease-linked clones within matched ankylosing spondylitis synovial fluid.

Each CDR3 protein is one row after TCRdb ran MiXCR on the 5' RACE reads. Seen here are hundreds of thousands of distinct CDR3 sequences, approximately 12% observed once, and the top ten hold under 7.5%. CDR1 SQVTM and CDR2 ANQGSEA come from the germline V gene. Trimming took 2 bases from V and 1 from J, leaving 8 bases between them. CDR3 length equals 13 residues. Source material: blood, either unsorted or a sorted T cell fraction (not recorded which). The clonotype was recovered from a male donor with ankylosing spondylitis. V gene TRBV29-1 combines with J gene TRBJ2-5; D is uncertain. The CDR3 here is CSVERVLQETQYF. The DNA of the CDR3 is TGCAGCGTTGAAAGGGTTCTCCAAGAGACCCAGTACTTC.